The present entry profiles one T cell receptor (beta chain) with its context. Its target is not known. The primer mix had 60 Vbeta and 13 Jbeta primers. The assay was immunoSEQ multiplex PCR, and TCRdb's table has in-frame clones only and misses some. The profile shows approximately 170,000 clones, roughly 88% of them singletons. The data originate from a study of cytomegalovirus exposure and HLA in healthy donors. Broader study findings: TCR beta V- and J-gene trimming, according to a later analysis, was linked to a missense DCLRE1C variant.

This CDR3 has 14 residues. V lost 5 bases and J lost 9; bases outside the gene matches: 7. Germline V gene sequence: CDR1 MNHEY, CDR2 SVGAGI. The chain has TRBV6-5 and TRBJ1-6; 7 nucleotides agree with TRBD1. The sample comprised PBMCs. The origin of this receptor is a boy between 2 and 10 years old in good health and CMV-seronegative. The CDR3 sequence is CASSRQGRASPLHF. The CDR3 DNA sequence: TGTGCCAGCAGTAGACAGGGAAGAGCTTCACCCCTCCACTTT.